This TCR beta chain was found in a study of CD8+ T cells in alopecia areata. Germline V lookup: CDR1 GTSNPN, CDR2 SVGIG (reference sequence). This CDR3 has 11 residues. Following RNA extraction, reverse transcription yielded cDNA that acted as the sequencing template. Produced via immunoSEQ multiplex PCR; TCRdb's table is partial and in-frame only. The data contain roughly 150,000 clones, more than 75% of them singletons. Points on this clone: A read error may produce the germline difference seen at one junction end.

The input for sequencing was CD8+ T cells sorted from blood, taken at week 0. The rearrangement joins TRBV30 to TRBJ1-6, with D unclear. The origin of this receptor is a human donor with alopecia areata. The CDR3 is CAWSETWITHF. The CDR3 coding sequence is TGTGCCTGGAGCGAGACATGGATAACTCATTTT.